These 8 T cell receptor beta chains share one sample of origin, sequenced in a study of blood T cell repertoires in COVID-19. Method: immunoSEQ multiplex PCR; TCRdb's copy keeps in-frame clones and lacks some. The sample carries around 300,000 clones, around 91% recorded once. Sequencing input: PBMCs or T cells enriched from blood (not recorded which). These receptor sequences come from a young woman with acute COVID-19.

This sequence joins TRBV25-1 and TRBJ1-1; tentative D call: TRBD1 (5 bases). The CDR3 covers 15 residues. V was clipped by 2 bases and J by 3 bases, with 13 bases between them. Germline V lookup: CDR1 MGHDK, CDR2 SYGVNS. CDR3 loop: CASSERRDSYTEAFF. The CDR3 DNA reads TGTGCCAGCAGTGAACGAAGAGACAGCTACACTGAAGCTTTCTTT.

The J gene is TRBJ1-2, the V gene TRBV12-3 or TRBV12-4; no definite D call. The CDR3 runs to 12 residues. Between the trimmed V and J ends, which lost 5 bases and 3 bases, there was a span of 7 bases. The CDR3 sequence is CASSPQYYGYTF. CDR3 nucleotides: TGTGCCAGCAGTCCCCAGTACTATGGCTACACCTTC.

This clone came up a few times. The chain links TRBV4-1 to TRBJ2-3; 7 bases fit TRBD2. Losses at the gene ends were 0 bases for V and 3 bases for J; bases not matched to a gene: 9. The CDR3 length is 17 residues. Looked up from germline, CDR1 is MGHRA and CDR2 is YSYEKL. The CDR3 is CASSQEGKGLHTDTQYF. CDR3 bases: TGCGCCAGCAGCCAAGAAGGGAAGGGACTACATACAGATACGCAGTATTTT.

The rearrangement links TRBV9 to TRBJ2-1; 9 nucleotides match TRBD2. This CDR3 contains 15 residues. The germline gives CDR1 SGDLS, CDR2 YYNGEE. The J segment lost 4 bases and the V segment lost 3 bases, leaving 5 bases of the junction unmatched. CDR3 loop: CASSGSGSAYNEQFF. CDR3 DNA: TGTGCCAGCAGCGGTAGCGGGAGCGCTTACAATGAGCAGTTCTTC.

This chain uses TRBV28 with TRBJ1-1; tentatively, D is TRBD1 (6 bases). Germline-derived CDR1 and CDR2 are MDHEN and SYDVKM. V gave up 2 bases and J gave up 3 bases, with 10 bases separating them. This CDR3 has 14 residues. For the CDR3, the DNA is TGTGCCAGCAGTTTAACGTCAGGGGACACTGAAGCTTTCTTT. It is translated as CASSLTSGDTEAFF.

The V and J genes are TRBV28 and TRBJ2-1; TRBD2 matches at 9 bases. The junction had 7 bases not matched to a gene; V was cut back by 2 bases and J by 8 bases. There are 15 residues in the CDR3. Germline V gene data show CDR1 as MDHEN and CDR2 as SYDVKM. The CDR3 nucleotides are TGTGCCAGCAGTTTAGGCGGGAGGGCCATGTATGAGCAGTTCTTC. This translates into CASSLGGRAMYEQFF. The entire variable domain, with the rest obtained from reference TRBV28 and TRBJ2-1, is as follows: DVKVTQSSRYLVKRTGEKVFLECVQDMDHENMFWYRQDPGLGLRLIYFSYDVKMKEKGDIPEGYSVSREKKERFSLILESASTNQTSMYLCASSLGGRAMYEQFFGPGTRLTVL.

The V and J genes are TRBV9 and TRBJ2-2; 9 bases are a match to TRBD2. Germline CDR1 SGDLS, CDR2 YYNGEE. V lost 0 bases, J lost 4 bases, and 7 bases stayed unmatched. CDR3 length: 17 amino acids. In DNA, the CDR3 is TGTGCCAGCAGCGTAGTTGAGACTAGCGGTGTCACCGGGGAGCTGTTTTTT. This translates into CASSVVETSGVTGELFF. Using reference TRBV9 and TRBJ2-2 for the parts outside the CDR3, the full variable domain is DSGVTQTPKHLITATGQRVTLRCSPRSGDLSVYWYQQSLDQGLQFLIQYYNGEERAKGNILERFSAQQFPDLHSELNLSSLELGDSALYFCASSVVETSGVTGELFFGEGSRLTVL.

V usage is TRBV20-1 and J usage is TRBJ2-7; 7 nucleotides agree with TRBD2. CDR1 and CDR2 (germline): DFQATT, SNEGSKA (reference sequence). The CDR3 is 13 residues long. V lost 3 bases to trimming and J lost 2 bases; unmatched junction nucleotides: 4. DNA of the CDR3: TGCAGTGCTAGTGGGGCGGGGGCCTACGAGCAGTACTTC. Amino acid sequence: CSASGAGAYEQYF.